This T cell receptor (beta chain) is from a study of blood T cell repertoires in COVID-19. For the study at large: From T cells, B-cell-depleted T cells, or PBMCs came the material, which was cDNA or gDNA.

V lost 5 bases and J lost 6; bases outside the gene matches: 3. The germline V gene has CDR1 SGHVS and CDR2 FQNEAQ. The CDR3 covers 14 residues. Original handling: From reference gene primer amplification, estimates of nucleated cell counts were derived. Clones were read by immunoSEQ multiplex PCR, and TCRdb kept only the in-frame ones, dropping some. The D gene and trimming were derived from the DNA, and the V and J assignments and clone size from that table. The sample has a few hundred thousand clones; 88% are singletons. Sequencing was done on a sample of peripheral blood. The V and J genes are TRBV7-8 and TRBJ2-5; 13 bases map to TRBD2. The sequence was collected from a young woman who had recovered from COVID-19. The DNA of the CDR3 is TGTGCCAGCAGCCGACTAGCGGGGGGTCAGACCCAGTACTTC. Translated: CASSRLAGGQTQYF.